Following are 14 T cell receptor beta chains from one sample sequenced in a study of T cells in Graves' hyperthyroidism and ophthalmopathy. From RNA transcripts, TCR beta CDR3 regions were amplified. A first-round RT-PCR of the TCR CDR3 used the HTBI primer set. One entry per CDR3 protein, called by TCRdb with MiXCR from the multiplex PCR reads. The table has about 350,000 distinct CDR3 sequences, about 17% seen once. The sequenced sample consisted of blood. All receptors come from a woman in her thirties with Graves' hyperthyroidism that later progressed to Graves' ophthalmopathy.

This clonotype came up many times. The rearrangement uses TRBV6-2 or TRBV6-3 and TRBJ2-1; maybe TRBD2 (6 bases). Trimming removed 1 base at V and 5 bases at J, with 15 bases between. The germline V gene has CDR1 MNHEY and CDR2 SVGEGT. There are 16 residues in the CDR3. As DNA, the CDR3 is TGTGCCAGCAGTTACTTTCCTCTAGCGTTAGACAATGAGCAGTTCTTC. It specifies CASSYFPLALDNEQFF.

The gene calls are TRBV30 and TRBJ2-2; tentatively, D is TRBD1 or TRBD2 (6 bases each). V was clipped by 2 bases and J by 5 bases, with 12 bases between them. The CDR3 is 14 amino acids. Germline V gives CDR1 GTSNPN, CDR2 SVGIG (reference sequence). The CDR3 region is CAWSWGAGTGELFF. In DNA, the CDR3 is TGTGCCTGGAGTTGGGGGGCAGGGACCGGGGAGCTGTTTTTT.

This clonotype appeared many times. V gene TRBV7-9 combines with J gene TRBJ2-7; D remains ambiguous. V was clipped by 4 bases and J by 3 bases, with 7 bases between them. Germline V CDR1 and CDR2: SEHNR, FQNEAQ (reference sequence). This CDR3 comprises 12 residues. For the CDR3, the DNA is TGTGCCAGCAGCTCCTACTTCTACGAGCAGTACTTC. Translated, it gives CASSSYFYEQYF.

Many counts were recorded for this clonotype. CDR3 in amino acids: CSASEPLRDTGELFF. The DNA for the CDR3 is TGCAGTGCTAGTGAGCCGCTTAGGGACACCGGGGAGCTGTTTTTT. The gene calls are TRBV20-1 and TRBJ2-2; no firm D call. Germline loops: CDR1 DFQATT, CDR2 SNEGSKA (reference sequence). This CDR3 is built from 15 residues. V gave up 3 bases and J gave up 3 bases, with 14 bases separating them.

This clonotype was seen at least ten times. The J gene is TRBJ1-6, the V gene TRBV29-1, with 8 bases lining up with TRBD1. Germline CDR1 SQVTM, CDR2 ANQGSEA. The V and J ends lost 6 bases and 7 bases, in that order; junction bases with no gene match: 5. This CDR3 comprises 13 residues. The CDR3 nucleotides are TGCAGCGTGAGAGACAGGGGCAATTCACCCCTCCACTTT. Its protein is CSVRDRGNSPLHF.

This clonotype has a count of ten or more. The chain combines TRBV11-1 with TRBJ2-1; the match to TRBD2 covers 7 bases. This CDR3 is 13 amino acids long. J was trimmed by 9 bases and V by 5 bases; bases with no gene match: 7. Per the germline V gene, CDR1 is SGHAT and CDR2 is FQDESV (reference sequence). CDR3 amino acids: CASSHLREGEQFF. CDR3 DNA: TGTGCCAGCAGCCACCTCAGGGAGGGTGAGCAGTTCTTC. Supplemented by reference TRBV11-1 and TRBJ2-1, the full variable domain reads EAEVAQSPRYKITEKSQAVAFWCDPISGHATLYWYRQILGQGPELLVQFQDESVVDDSQLPKDRFSAERLKGVDSTLKIQPAELGDSAMYLCASSHLREGEQFFGPGTRLTVL.

The J gene is TRBJ1-1, the V gene TRBV15; D not resolved. V was cut by 1 base and J by 0 bases, with 9 bases left in between. CDR1 is LNHNV, CDR2 YYDKDF, per germline (reference sequence). The CDR3 length is 15 residues. The CDR3 sequence is CATSRVDGLNTEAFF. CDR3 DNA sequence: TGTGCCACCAGCAGAGTGGACGGACTGAACACTGAAGCTTTCTTT.

This clonotype was counted only a few times. V gene TRBV18 combines with J gene TRBJ2-7; TRBD2 matches 7 bases. This CDR3 is built from 15 residues. CDR1 is KGHSH, CDR2 LQKENI, per germline. V gave up 2 bases and J gave up 6 bases; unmatched junction bases: 10. CDR3 protein: CASSPSPGGESEQYF. The CDR3 DNA is TGTGCCAGCTCACCATCTCCTGGGGGGGAAAGCGAGCAGTACTTC.

This clonotype has a handful of counts. The J gene is TRBJ2-7, the V gene TRBV20-1, with a tentative D call TRBD2 (5 bases). This CDR3 spans 16 amino acids. The germline V and J ends were trimmed by 1 base and 5 bases, with 21 bases remaining between them. The germline gives CDR1 DFQATT, CDR2 SNEGSKA (reference sequence). The CDR3 bases are TGCAGTGCTAGAGGGTTCCAGACGGAGGATTTTGACGAGCAGTACTTC. Amino acid sequence: CSARGFQTEDFDEQYF.

In its sample, this clonotype was seen a few times. This chain links TRBV6-1 with TRBJ2-7; possibly TRBD1 or TRBD2 for D (5 bases each). The CDR3 has 15 residues. The germline gives CDR1 MNHNS, CDR2 SASEGT. Trimming took off 1 base at V and 2 bases at J, with 12 bases between the two ends. The CDR3 DNA follows: TGTGCCAGCAGTGAAGAGAAGGGGAGCCCCTACGAGCAGTACTTC. This sequence encodes CASSEEKGSPYEQYF.

This clonotype has more than one count but fewer than ten. The chain is built from TRBV11-2 and TRBJ2-2; no clear D. Trimming stripped 2 bases from V and 6 bases from J, with 7 bases between. The CDR3 sequence is 13 residues long. Germline CDR1 SGHAT, CDR2 FQNNGV. The CDR3 protein is CASSLLRAGELFF. The CDR3 DNA follows: TGTGCCAGCAGCTTACTACGGGCCGGGGAGCTGTTTTTT.

The chain combines TRBV6-2 or TRBV6-3 with TRBJ1-6; 7 bases line up with TRBD1. CDR1 is MNHEY and CDR2 is SVGEGT in the germline V gene. V dropped 7 bases and J dropped 5; count of bases not matched to a gene: 11. This CDR3 contains 16 residues. The CDR3 nucleotides read TGTGCCAGCACACAGGGGCGAATAAGTAATAATTCACCCCTCCACTTT. Protein: CASTQGRISNNSPLHF.

In its sample, this clonotype was seen a few times. This rearrangement joins TRBV20-1 to TRBJ1-1; 9 nucleotides align to TRBD1. CDR1 and CDR2 from the germline V gene are DFQATT and SNEGSKA (reference sequence). The CDR3 spans 15 residues. The junction had 7 bases not matched to a gene; V was cut back by 3 bases and J by 2 bases. This CDR3 is CSASPGDRANTEAFF. CDR3 DNA sequence: TGCAGTGCTAGCCCAGGGGACAGGGCTAACACTGAAGCTTTCTTT.

This chain connects TRBV14 to TRBJ1-1, with no clear D. Trimming stripped 1 base from V and 4 bases from J, with 7 bases between. CDR1 is SGHDN and CDR2 is FVKESK in the germline V gene. CDR3 length: 13 residues. CDR3: CASSQAPTTEAFF. CDR3 sequence (DNA): TGTGCCAGCAGCCAAGCCCCCACCACTGAAGCTTTCTTT.